Each of the 22 T cell receptor beta chains below was sequenced from the same sample in a study of T cells expressing NK-cell markers. Each CDR3 protein gets one entry in TCRdb, which reprocessed the 5' RACE reads and gives no DNA. Recorded here are fewer than 200,000 distinct CDR3 sequences; the top ten clones represent less than 20%. The sequencing input was blood T cells: a sorted CD56 or NKG2C T cell subset, CD4+ or CD8+ T cells, or bulk PBMC T cells (not recorded which). The receptors derive from a woman between 18 and 70 years old in good health.

This chain links TRBV28 with TRBJ2-7; TCRdb picks TRBD2, but there is no DNA to check that call. Germline V lookup: CDR1 MDHEN, CDR2 SYDVKM. The CDR3 covers 18 residues. CDR3: CASIPGPVQRTNSYEQYF.

V is TRBV12-3 or TRBV12-4 and J is TRBJ2-5. The CDR3 is 14 residues long. CDR3 sequence: CASSRQLFQETQYF.

This sequence joins TRBV4-2 and TRBJ2-2; TCRdb lists TRBD1, though no DNA is available to test this call. The CDR3 contains 15 residues. Germline CDR1 and CDR2: LGHNA and YNFKEQ. CDR3 protein: CASSQVQGYTGELFF.

The rearrangement joins TRBV6-5 to TRBJ2-1; checking the TCRdb D call of TRBD2 is not possible without DNA. The CDR3 is 15 residues long. The V gene's germline CDR1 is MNHEY and CDR2 SVGAGI. CDR3 loop: CASSYGASLGVEQFF.

J is TRBJ1-4 and V is TRBV20-1. Germline CDR1 and CDR2: DFQATT and SNEGSKA (reference sequence). The CDR3 totals 13 residues. CDR3 region: CSAVGSLGEKLFF.

CDR3 protein: CASSDTGGTGWEQYF. This sequence joins TRBV5-1 and TRBJ2-7; as DNA is missing, the TRBD1 call by TCRdb cannot be tested. Germline-derived CDR1 and CDR2 are SGHRS and YFSETQ. The CDR3 contains 15 residues.

The rearrangement joins TRBV4-1 to TRBJ2-6; TCRdb calls TRBD2, which cannot be checked without DNA. CDR1 and CDR2 (germline): MGHRA, YSYEKL. The CDR3 runs to 18 residues. CDR3 region: CASSLLGLAGSGANVLTF.

This CDR3 is CSAHRGGRNTIYF. V usage is TRBV20-1 and J usage is TRBJ1-3; as DNA is missing, the TRBD1 call by TCRdb cannot be tested. This CDR3 spans 13 amino acids. The germline V gene has CDR1 DFQATT and CDR2 SNEGSKA (reference sequence).

The V and J genes are TRBV11-2 and TRBJ2-7. The CDR3 covers 17 residues. Per the germline V gene, CDR1 is SGHAT and CDR2 is FQNNGV. CDR3 sequence: CASSLGVRKQSSYEQYF.

The chain combines TRBV12-3 or TRBV12-4 with TRBJ1-2; TCRdb's D call, TRBD1, is unchecked because there is no DNA. There are 17 residues in the CDR3. This CDR3 is CASSFGTGSGRDYGYTF.

The rearrangement links TRBV20-1 to TRBJ2-3; TCRdb's D call of TRBD2 is untestable without DNA. Germline V gene data show CDR1 as DFQATT and CDR2 as SNEGSKA (reference sequence). The CDR3 runs 17 residues. The CDR3 sequence is CSARDRVSGSGTDTQYF.

This CDR3 is CASSKAGVGRALAKNIQYF. This chain links TRBV21-1 with TRBJ2-4. TRBV21-1 is tagged as a pseudogene. This CDR3 has 19 amino acids.

The chain couples TRBV28 to TRBJ2-7; without DNA, the TCRdb call of TRBD1 cannot be checked. The germline V gene encodes CDR1 MDHEN and CDR2 SYDVKM. The CDR3 has 14 amino acids. CDR3 loop: CASSFLGTGNEQYF.

The chain has TRBV20-1 and TRBJ2-1. The germline V gene encodes CDR1 DFQATT and CDR2 SNEGSKA (reference sequence). The length of the CDR3 is 12 residues. CDR3 protein: CSARGATDEQFF.

CDR3 amino acids: CASRKLRGRTSWEQYF. The chain couples TRBV11-2 to TRBJ2-7; as DNA is missing, the TRBD2 call by TCRdb cannot be tested. The germline CDR1 and CDR2 sequences are SGHAT and FQNNGV. The CDR3 contains 16 residues.

The chain employs TRBV5-1 and TRBJ2-1; TCRdb outputs TRBD2, but without DNA this stays unchecked. From germline, CDR1 is SGHRS and CDR2 YFSETQ. The CDR3 runs to 17 residues. The CDR3 here is CASSAGTGETSYNEQFF.

This chain uses TRBV7-3 with TRBJ2-5; TCRdb picks TRBD1, but there is no DNA to check that call. CDR3 size: 15 residues. Germline V gives CDR1 SGHTA, CDR2 FQGTGA. The CDR3 sequence: CASSITGGKGETQYF. The full variable domain, completed using reference TRBV7-3 and TRBJ2-5, is GAGVSQTPSNKVTEKGKYVELRCDPISGHTALYWYRQSLGQGPEFLIYFQGTGAADDSGLPNDRFFAVRPEGSVSTLKIQRTERGDSAVYLCASSITGGKGETQYFGPGTRLLVL.

The rearrangement joins TRBV6-1 to TRBJ2-1; TCRdb outputs TRBD1, but without DNA this stays unchecked. CDR1 and CDR2 (germline): MNHNS, SASEGT. CDR3 length: 15 amino acids. The CDR3 spells CASSRQGAPYNEQFF.

V is TRBV5-1 and J is TRBJ2-7; checking the TCRdb D call of TRBD2 is not possible without DNA. The germline CDR1 and CDR2 sequences are SGHRS and YFSETQ. The CDR3 spans 15 residues. CDR3 region: CASSLRPSGRNEQYF.

J is TRBJ2-1 and V is TRBV4-1; TCRdb selects TRBD1, and the lack of DNA leaves this call unchecked. From germline, CDR1 is MGHRA and CDR2 YSYEKL. This CDR3 has 16 amino acids. CDR3 region: CASSQVQASRGIEQFF.

This chain uses TRBV30 with TRBJ2-7; TCRdb calls TRBD1, which cannot be checked without DNA. The CDR3 totals 12 residues. Germline V lookup: CDR1 GTSNPN, CDR2 SVGIG (reference sequence). The CDR3 sequence: CASTRQAGEQYF.

The chain employs TRBV6-2 or TRBV6-3 and TRBJ1-1; TCRdb picks TRBD1, but there is no DNA to check that call. There are 14 residues in the CDR3. Germline CDR1 reads MNHEY; CDR2 reads SVGEGT. The CDR3 here is CASSSPHKGEGAFF.